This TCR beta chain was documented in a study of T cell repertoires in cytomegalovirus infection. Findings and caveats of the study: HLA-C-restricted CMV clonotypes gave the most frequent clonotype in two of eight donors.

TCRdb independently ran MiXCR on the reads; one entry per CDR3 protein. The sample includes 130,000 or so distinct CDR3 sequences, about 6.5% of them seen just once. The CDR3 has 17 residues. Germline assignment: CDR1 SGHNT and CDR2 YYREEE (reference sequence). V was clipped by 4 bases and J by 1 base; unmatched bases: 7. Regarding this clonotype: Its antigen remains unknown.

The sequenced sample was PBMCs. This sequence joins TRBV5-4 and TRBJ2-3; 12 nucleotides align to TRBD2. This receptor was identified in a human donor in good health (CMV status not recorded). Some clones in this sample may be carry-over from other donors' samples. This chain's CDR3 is CASSEPTSGGRTDTQYF. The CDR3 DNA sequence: TGTGCCAGCAGCGAACCGACTAGCGGGGGCCGCACAGATACGCAGTATTTT.